The next 27 T cell receptor beta chains were all read from a single sample in a study of T cells in Graves' hyperthyroidism and ophthalmopathy. TCR beta CDR3 sequences were amplified from RNA transcripts. When the TCR CDR3 underwent first-round RT-PCR, the HTBI primer set was used. TCRdb reanalysed the multiplex PCR reads using MiXCR and keeps one entry per CDR3 protein. The profile shows 200,000 to 250,000 distinct CDR3 sequences, about a sixth of them singletons. Sequences were obtained from blood. Receptors were obtained from a man aged 50 to 60 with Graves' hyperthyroidism.

This clonotype showed up many times. V and J are TRBV28 and TRBJ1-4; D perhaps matches TRBD1 (5 bases). CDR3 length: 13 residues. CDR1 is MDHEN and CDR2 is SYDVKM in the germline V gene. Trimming took off 3 bases at V and 7 bases at J, with 9 bases between the two ends. DNA of the CDR3: TGTGCCAGCAGTTTCGCGGGGGGTGAAAAACTGTTTTTT. Residues: CASSFAGGEKLFF.

In regard to this clonotype: A single base separates this from a much larger clone, so it may be a read error. J is TRBJ1-2 and V is TRBV3-1; possible D gene TRBD1, 6 bases. This CDR3 region has 16 residues. CDR1 is LGHDT, CDR2 YNNKEL, per germline (reference sequence). The CDR3 is CTSSQEQEGGWYGYTF. In DNA, the CDR3 is TGTACCAGCAGCCAAGAACAAGAAGGGGGATGGTATGGCTACACCTTC. The complete variable domain, with remaining parts taken from reference TRBV3-1 and TRBJ1-2, reads DTAVSQTPKYLVTQMGNDKSIKCEQNLGHDTMYWYKQDSKKFLKIMFSYNNKELIINETVPNRFSPKSPDKAHLNLHINSLELGDSAVYFCTSSQEQEGGWYGYTFGSGTRLTVV.

Comments on this clonotype: With a much larger clone just one base away, this may be a read error. The chain combines TRBV2 with TRBJ2-5; D is unresolved. With 5 bases removed from V and 9 bases from J, the gap between germline ends came to 16 bases. Germline assignment: CDR1 SNHLY and CDR2 FYNNEI. CDR3 length equals 13 residues. CDR3 region: CASSTESSRAQYF. The CDR3 DNA is TGTGCCAGCAGTACAGAGTCCTCTAGGGCCCAGTACTTC.

At least ten counts were recorded for this clonotype. Here the CDR3 reads CASSLGQGNDEQFF. In DNA, the CDR3 is TGCGCCAGCAGCTTGGGACAGGGAAACGATGAGCAGTTCTTC. J is TRBJ2-1 and V is TRBV5-1; 7 nucleotides align to TRBD1. The CDR3 is 14 amino acids. The V gene end was trimmed by 0 bases and the J gene end by 8 bases; junction bases not matched to a gene: 5. Germline values: CDR1 SGHRS, CDR2 YFSETQ.

This clonotype was recorded at least ten times. The chain combines TRBV6-5 with TRBJ2-3; 9 nucleotides agree with TRBD1. CDR1 is MNHEY and CDR2 is SVGAGI in the germline V gene. This CDR3 spans 16 amino acids. V shed 4 bases and J 2 bases; nucleotides not matched to a gene: 7. The DNA for the CDR3 is TGTGCCAGCAGTTCCTCGACAGGGGGGTACACAGATACGCAGTATTTT. Protein product: CASSSSTGGYTDTQYF.

The CDR3 nucleotides are TGCGCCAGCAGCTTGGCCGGGGGTCTGGATGGCTACACCTTC. Translating gives CASSLAGGLDGYTF. The chain links TRBV5-1 to TRBJ1-2; D may be TRBD1 (5 bases). Germline-derived CDR1 and CDR2 are SGHRS and YFSETQ. V lost 0 bases and J 6 bases, leaving 12 bases between the germline ends. The CDR3 totals 14 residues.

This clonotype was found many times. V gene TRBV30 combines with J gene TRBJ1-4; no clear D. Germline V CDR1 and CDR2: GTSNPN, SVGIG (reference sequence). The CDR3 contains 14 residues. Trimming pared 0 bases from V and 10 bases from J, leaving 15 bases between. The CDR3 nucleotides read TGTGCCTGGAGTGTAGGAACATCCGGCGGAAAACTGTTTTTT. It yields the protein CAWSVGTSGGKLFF. The whole variable domain, filled in from reference TRBV30 and TRBJ1-4, reads SQTIHQWPATLVQPVGSPLSLECTVEGTSNPNLYWYRQAAGRGLQLLFYSVGIGQISSEVPQNLSASRPQDRQFILSSKKLLLSDSGFYLCAWSVGTSGGKLFFGSGTQLSVL.

This clonotype was detected ten times or more. The CDR3 loop reads CASSLRDRTYEQYF. The CDR3 bases are TGTGCCAGCAGCTTAAGGGACAGAACCTACGAGCAGTACTTC. The V call is TRBV11-2, the J call TRBJ2-7, with TRBD1 matching over 7 bases. The ends lost 2 bases at V and 2 bases at J; junction bases unmatched: 3. The CDR3 sequence is 14 residues long. Germline V CDR1 and CDR2: SGHAT, FQNNGV.

Comments on this clonotype: The junction departs from the called germline gene at one end, perhaps through a read error. The CDR3: CASGLGRVNSPLHF. For the CDR3, the DNA is TGTGCCAGCGGCTTAGGACGGGTTAATTCACCCCTCCACTTT. The chain links TRBV11-2 to TRBJ1-6; D remains unclear. The V gene's germline CDR1 is SGHAT and CDR2 FQNNGV. The CDR3 loop spans 14 amino acids.

Regarding this clonotype: A much larger clone is a single base away; this may be a read error. V and J are TRBV6-1 and TRBJ2-3; TRBD1 might be the D (5 bases). The CDR3 loop spans 14 amino acids. Trimming took 5 bases from V and 0 from J, leaving 9 bases between them. Germline lookup yields CDR1 MNHNS and CDR2 SASEGT. The CDR3 region is CASSKTVSTDTQYF. CDR3 bases: TGTGCCAGCAGTAAGACAGTCAGCACAGATACGCAGTATTTT.

In this sample, this clonotype turned up many times. The gene calls are TRBV28 and TRBJ2-4, with 10 bases that match TRBD1. The germline V gene has CDR1 MDHEN and CDR2 SYDVKM. The J segment lost 0 bases and the V segment lost 8 bases, leaving 13 bases of the junction unmatched. The length of the CDR3 is 18 residues. CDR3 protein: CASSPGQGSLLAKNIQYF. Written as DNA, the CDR3 is TGTGCCAGCTCTCCGGGACAGGGGAGTTTACTAGCCAAAAACATTCAGTACTTC.

The chain employs TRBV6-1 and TRBJ2-7; a weak D match, TRBD1 (7 bases). The germline V and J ends were trimmed by 3 bases and 0 bases, with 12 bases remaining between them. This CDR3 has 15 residues. CDR1 and CDR2 from the germline V gene are MNHNS and SASEGT. In nucleotides, the CDR3 is TGTGCCAGCAGTGAGACGCAGGGGGGCTCCTACGAGCAGTACTTC. Translation: CASSETQGGSYEQYF.

This clonotype was seen more than once but under ten times. The chain employs TRBV11-3 and TRBJ2-2; TRBD2 matches at 13 bases. The germline gives CDR1 SGHNT, CDR2 YENEEA. The trim removed 1 base at V and 7 bases at J, leaving 3 bases unmatched. This CDR3 is built from 16 residues. CDR3 residues: CASSLGLAGGDGELFF. CDR3 in DNA: TGTGCCAGCAGCTTAGGACTAGCGGGAGGCGACGGGGAGCTGTTTTTT.

About this clonotype: A much larger clone sits a single nucleotide away, making a read error possible. The chain couples TRBV7-2 to TRBJ2-1, with 10 bases fitting TRBD2. The CDR3 runs to 16 residues. The germline V gene encodes CDR1 SGHTA and CDR2 FQGNSA. The CDR3 bases are TGTGCCAGCAGCCACTCACTAGCGGGACTTTACAATCAGCAGTTCTTC. Translation gives CASSHSLAGLYNQQFF.

This clonotype has at least ten counts. The chain couples TRBV5-1 to TRBJ1-6; perhaps TRBD1 as D (6 bases). The CDR3 consists of 15 residues. The germline CDR1 and CDR2 sequences are SGHRS and YFSETQ. V was shortened by 0 bases and J by 7 bases, with 11 bases between the two germline ends. CDR3 nucleotides: TGCGCCAGCAGCTTGGCCGGGGGGCTCAATTCACCCCTCCACTTT. It codes for CASSLAGGLNSPLHF.

This clonotype came up a few times. V is TRBV19 and J is TRBJ2-1; a weak D match, TRBD2 (7 bases). The CDR3 covers 15 residues. V was clipped by 2 bases and J by 9 bases, with 17 bases between them. Germline V CDR1 and CDR2: LNHDA, SQIVND (reference sequence). CDR3 residues: CASSIWAARGAEQFF. CDR3 DNA sequence: TGTGCCAGTAGTATATGGGCTGCCCGGGGGGCTGAGCAGTTCTTC.

There are many counts of this clonotype. The CDR3 here is CASSLGYLGDTQYF. In DNA, the CDR3 is TGTGCCAGCAGCTTAGGGTATTTAGGTGATACGCAGTATTTT. The chain employs TRBV7-3 and TRBJ2-3; D is unclear. Trimming took off 2 bases at V and 6 bases at J, with 12 bases between the two ends. From germline, CDR1 is SGHTA and CDR2 FQGTGA. This CDR3 comprises 14 residues.

V gene TRBV6-4 combines with J gene TRBJ2-2; a possible D gene is TRBD2 (5 bases). The germline V gene has CDR1 MRHNA and CDR2 SNTAGT. The ends were cut back, 0 bases at V and 4 bases at J, with 12 bases in the middle. The CDR3 is made up of 16 amino acids. CDR3 in DNA: TGTGCCAGCAGTGACTCACTAGTATTAACCACCGGGGAGCTGTTTTTT. Translated, it gives CASSDSLVLTTGELFF.

There are many counts of this clonotype. The chain employs TRBV6-2 or TRBV6-3 and TRBJ2-1; tentatively, D is TRBD1 (5 bases). V was trimmed by 7 bases and J by 3 bases, leaving 13 bases between them. Germline-derived CDR1 and CDR2 are MNHEY and SVGEGT. The CDR3 totals 14 residues. As DNA, the CDR3 is TGTGCCAGCACCTTAGGGGTTTTCTACAATGAGCAGTTCTTC. This encodes CASTLGVFYNEQFF.

This clonotype has just a few counts. This chain uses TRBV29-1 with TRBJ2-3; 10 bases fit TRBD2. Germline CDR1 SQVTM, CDR2 ANQGSEA. This CDR3 comprises 19 residues. V lost 1 base to trimming and J lost 0 bases; unmatched junction nucleotides: 13. The CDR3 nucleotides are TGCAGCGTTGAAGGTTCTAGCGGGAGAATAAGATCTAGCACAGATACGCAGTATTTT. Protein product: CSVEGSSGRIRSSTDTQYF.

The sample holds many counts of this clonotype. The chain links TRBV10-2 to TRBJ1-4; 9 bases line up with TRBD1. J gave up 7 bases and V 3 bases, and 9 bases lay outside the gene matches. CDR3 size: 16 residues. Germline loops: CDR1 WSHSY, CDR2 SAAADI. The chain's CDR3 is CASSDGLGTGTEKLFF. Written as DNA, the CDR3 is TGCGCCAGCAGTGACGGGCTGGGGACAGGGACTGAAAAACTGTTTTTT.

Many counts were recorded for this clonotype. The chain has TRBV11-2 and TRBJ2-3, with D uncertain. The CDR3 runs 13 residues. Between the trimmed V and J ends, which lost 1 base and 5 bases, there was a span of 7 bases. Germline CDR1 is SGHAT and CDR2 is FQNNGV. CDR3: CASSLATEDTQYF. CDR3 DNA: TGTGCCAGCAGCTTAGCGACCGAAGATACGCAGTATTTT.

The table lists this clonotype with a few counts. This sequence joins TRBV24-1 and TRBJ2-5, with 13 bases aligning to TRBD2. Germline CDR1 and CDR2: KGHDR and SFDVKD. Unmatched junction bases numbered 2, after V lost 0 bases and J lost 5 bases. The CDR3 is made up of 16 amino acids. The CDR3 DNA is TGTGCCACCAGTGATTTGACTAGCGGGAGGGGGGAGACCCAGTACTTC. The encoded protein is CATSDLTSGRGETQYF.

Turning to this clonotype: At one boundary the junction diverges from the germline segment, which might be a read error. The rearrangement joins TRBV3-1 to TRBJ2-1; 8 positions agree with TRBD2. The germline gives CDR1 LGHDT, CDR2 YNNKEL (reference sequence). The CDR3 length is 15 residues. The CDR3 DNA is TGTGCCAGCAGCCAAAAACTAGCGGTCTACAATGGGCAGTTCTTC. Translation gives CASSQKLAVYNGQFF.

This clonotype was seen at least ten times. The J gene is TRBJ2-5, the V gene TRBV10-3; D possibly uses TRBD1 or TRBD2 (5 bases each). Germline V gives CDR1 ENHRY, CDR2 SYGVKD. The V gene lost 7 bases and the J gene lost 4 bases, with 16 bases spanning the gap. The CDR3 is 14 residues long. CDR3 region: CAIKPGPRGETQYF. In DNA form, the CDR3 reads TGTGCCATCAAACCGGGACCACGGGGAGAGACCCAGTACTTC.

V usage is TRBV27 and J usage is TRBJ1-4; 8 bases are a match to TRBD1. This CDR3 region has 17 residues. Germline V gene lookup returns CDR1 MNHEY and CDR2 SMNVEV (reference sequence). With 5 bases clipped from V and 4 bases from J, the junction kept 12 bases outside the gene matches. The CDR3 coding sequence is TGTGCCAGCAGTCGAGGACAGGGCGGGAACCTTAATGAAAAACTGTTTTTT. Protein sequence: CASSRGQGGNLNEKLFF.

The CDR3 protein is CASSWTVYSNQPQHF. CDR3 in DNA: TGTGCCAGTAGTTGGACAGTTTATAGCAATCAGCCCCAGCATTTT. The chain has TRBV19 and TRBJ1-5, with D tentatively TRBD1 (6 bases). The germline gives CDR1 LNHDA, CDR2 SQIVND (reference sequence). This CDR3 has 15 residues. The V and J ends lost 5 bases and 0 bases respectively, with 11 bases between them.